The present T cell receptor beta chain was sequenced within a study of beta chain features in type 1 diabetes. The sequenced template was cDNA made from the entire isolated RNA. Some clones are missing from TCRdb's copy, which holds only in-frame ones; the method was immunoSEQ multiplex PCR. The data contain fewer than 500,000 clones, about 14% of them singletons. This clone was picked up a small number of times. Germline-derived CDR1 and CDR2 are GTSNPN and SVGIG (reference sequence). The length of the CDR3 is 11 residues. The V gene end was trimmed by 3 bases and the J gene end by 10 bases; junction bases not matched to a gene: 3.

The chain carries TRBV30 and TRBJ1-1, with 9 bases fitting TRBD1. This TCR derives from a man aged 30-40 years in good health. Material: naive CD4+ T cells from blood. The CDR3 reads CAWRPTGGAFF. CDR3 nucleotides: TGTGCCTGGAGACCGACAGGGGGAGCTTTCTTT. The whole variable domain, remainder taken from reference TRBV30 and TRBJ1-1, is SQTIHQWPATLVQPVGSPLSLECTVEGTSNPNLYWYRQAAGRGLQLLFYSVGIGQISSEVPQNLSASRPQDRQFILSSKKLLLSDSGFYLCAWRPTGGAFFGQGTRLTVV.